These T cell receptor beta chains were read from a single sample in a study of T cells after posttransplantation cyclophosphamide. Repertoires were generated with immunoSEQ multiplex PCR, while TCRdb's copy carries only in-frame clones and drops some. The sample holds approximately 18,000 clones, and no clone turns up only once. The input for sequencing was PBMCs, taken after allogeneic stem cell transplant with posttransplant cyclophosphamide. These receptors all come from a female patient between 30 and 45 years old who received an allogeneic stem cell transplant from a related donor, was CMV-positive, and had no GVHD. These T cells may partly come from the graft donor. Both conserved end residues are part of each CDR3. A D gene is named only where the DNA matches it firmly. Clone size is given as once, few or many counts, or a class when the clone is expanded.

abundance,d_gene,j_gene,v_gene,CDR3nt,CDR3aa
many,TRBD1,TRBJ2-1,TRBV12-5,TGTGCTAGTGGTTTCGAGGGGGCGGCGAGCGGTCCCACGACGTTCTTC,CASGFEGAASGPTTFF
many,TRBD1,TRBJ1-1,TRBV6-1,TGTGCCAGCAGTGGGGGACAGAGCCGTGAAGCTTTCTTT,CASSGGQSREAFF
many,TRBD1,TRBJ1-2,TRBV11-2,TGTGCCAGCAGCCACATCCACCTAAAAAGACAGGGCGGTGGCTACACCTTC,CASSHIHLKRQGGGYTF
many,.,TRBJ1-6,TRBV5-4,TGTGCCAGCAGTCCTGGAAGCGGGGCACAGCCTTCACCCCTCCACTTT,CASSPGSGAQPSPLHF
many,.,TRBJ1-1,TRBV5-4,TGTGCCAGCAGCTTTGGGGGGGCGAGTATCTTTTTCGAAGCTTTCTTT,CASSFGGASIFFEAFF
many,TRBD2,TRBJ2-3,TRBV11-2,TGTGCCAGCAGCTTTATCAGCGGGAGACCAGATACGCAGTATTTT,CASSFISGRPDTQYF
many,TRBD1,TRBJ1-1,TRBV7-9,TGTGCCAGCAGCCCCACCGGGACAGGGGGCGTCACTGAAGCTTTCTTT,CASSPTGTGGVTEAFF
many,.,TRBJ2-7,TRBV5-1,TGCGCCAGCAGCTTGACTCACTACGAGCAGTACTTC,CASSLTHYEQYF
many,.,TRBJ2-1,TRBV14,TGTGCCAGCAGCCCCTTTACGACTACTTGGGATGAGCAGTTCTTC,CASSPFTTTWDEQFF
many,TRBD2,TRBJ2-1,TRBV19,TGTGCCAGTGATACGGGGCTAGCGGTCAATGAGCAGTTCTTC,CASDTGLAVNEQFF
many,TRBD1,TRBJ2-7,TRBV6-5,TGTGCCAGCAGCGAACAGGGGTCCCACTACGAGCAGTACTTC,CASSEQGSHYEQYF
many,.,TRBJ1-1,TRBV11-2,TGTGCCAGCAGCGGGGGGGCCAGGGGACTTGAAGCTTTCTTT,CASSGGARGLEAFF
many,.,TRBJ2-1,TRBV7-9,TGTGCCAGCAGCTCTACTAGTGGCTCCTACAATGAGCAGTTCTTC,CASSSTSGSYNEQFF
many,TRBD2,TRBJ2-7,TRBV19,TGTGCCAGCACTTCCGGGACTAGCGGGACTTACCGAACCTACGAGCAGTACTTC,CASTSGTSGTYRTYEQYF
many,TRBD1,TRBJ2-2,TRBV25-1,TGTGCCAGCTCCCGACGACAGGGGGCGAACACCGGGGAGCTGTTTTTT,CASSRRQGANTGELFF
many,.,TRBJ2-6,TRBV2,TGTGCCAGCAGTGAGACGGACACCATCTCTGGGGCCAACGTCCTGACTTTC,CASSETDTISGANVLTF
many,TRBD2,TRBJ2-1,TRBV10-3,TGTGCCATCAGTGGTTCGGGACTACTTAATGAGCAGTTCTTC,CAISGSGLLNEQFF
many,TRBD2,TRBJ2-2,TRBV7-2,TGTGCCAGCAGCAATCGGGGGGGAGCGAACACCGGGGAGCTGTTTTTT,CASSNRGGANTGELFF
many,TRBD1,TRBJ1-1,TRBV18,TGTGCCAGCTCACCAACAGGGGTCGCTGAAGCTTTCTTT,CASSPTGVAEAFF
many,.,TRBJ1-1,TRBV28,TGTGCCAGCAGCCTCGGACAGAACACTGAAGCTTTCTTT,CASSLGQNTEAFF
many,.,TRBJ2-2,TRBV4-3,TGCGCCAGCAGCCAAGCTAGTAGGTACACCGGGGAGCTGTTTTTT,CASSQASRYTGELFF
many,.,TRBJ1-4,TRBV7-9,TGTGCCAGCAGCTTACGAGGCGGAAATGAAAAACTGTTTTTT,CASSLRGGNEKLFF
many,.,TRBJ2-7,TRBV5-1,TGCGCCAGCAGTTCCGGGAGCTACGAGCAGTACTTC,CASSSGSYEQYF
many,TRBD1,TRBJ2-7,TRBV28,TGTGCCAGCAGTTTATCGTGGTCAGGGGGCTCCTACGAGCAGTACTTC,CASSLSWSGGSYEQYF
many,.,TRBJ2-7,TRBV28,TGTGCCAGCAGTTCCCGGGACATAAACCCCCACGAGCAGTACTTC,CASSSRDINPHEQYF
many,TRBD2,TRBJ2-7,TRBV27,TGTGCCAGCAGTTTAACCGGGACTAGCGACTACTACGAGCAGTACTTC,CASSLTGTSDYYEQYF
many,.,TRBJ2-7,TRBV6-1,TGTGCCAGCACGGAGGGGGCCTCAACCTACGAGCAGTACTTC,CASTEGASTYEQYF
many,TRBD1,TRBJ1-5,TRBV27,TGTGCCAGCAGTTCACTGACAGGGAGTCAGCCCCAGCATTTT,CASSSLTGSQPQHF
many,.,TRBJ2-5,TRBV27,TGTGCCAGCAGTTGGGGACACAGGGAGACCCAGTACTTC,CASSWGHRETQYF
many,TRBD2,TRBJ2-1,TRBV27,TGTGCCAGCAGTCGGCGTGGGACTAGCAACGAGCAGTTCTTC,CASSRRGTSNEQFF
many,.,TRBJ2-2,TRBV7-3,TGTGCCAGCAGCCCCGGGACACCCGGGGAGCTGTTTTTT,CASSPGTPGELFF
many,.,TRBJ2-7,TRBV11-3,TGTGCCAGCAGCTTTGGAGGGTACGAGCAGTACTTC,CASSFGGYEQYF
many,.,TRBJ2-7,TRBV30,TGTGCCTGGAGTGAGTTAGCGGCGAAGCAGTACTTC,CAWSELAAKQYF
many,.,TRBJ1-5,TRBV19,TGTGCCAGTAGTATAGCGGCGGACAGTTTAATGCCCCAGCATTTT,CASSIAADSLMPQHF
many,.,TRBJ2-1,TRBV4-1,TGCGCCAGCAGCCACCAAGCCAGGGGTAATGAGCAGTTCTTC,CASSHQARGNEQFF
many,TRBD1,TRBJ2-7,TRBV5-8,TGTGCCAGCAGCTCACCCCGGACAGGGGGTGTGGACGAGCAGTACTTC,CASSSPRTGGVDEQYF
many,TRBD1,TRBJ1-3,TRBV5-1,TGCGCCAGCAGCTTGGTAGGGGGCCGGGGAAACACCATATATTTT,CASSLVGGRGNTIYF
many,TRBD2,TRBJ2-1,TRBV28,TGTGCCAGCATTCCTTCCGGACTAGTCGGCGATGAGCAGTTCTTC,CASIPSGLVGDEQFF
many,.,TRBJ2-7,TRBV29-1,TGCAGCGTTCGGGATGGATTACCCTACGAGCAGTACTTC,CSVRDGLPYEQYF
many,.,TRBJ2-7,TRBV5-1,TGCGCCAGCAGCTTGGCCCTCGGGGGAGAGTTCTACGAGCAGTACTTC,CASSLALGGEFYEQYF
many,TRBD1,TRBJ1-5,TRBV19,TGTGCCAGTAGTATAGGGACAGGGGAGAGCAATCAGCCCCAGCATTTT,CASSIGTGESNQPQHF
many,TRBD2,TRBJ2-1,TRBV2,TGTGCCAGCACCACCATAGCGGGAGGCAAGTTCTTC,CASTTIAGGKFF
many,.,TRBJ2-3,TRBV9,TGTGCCAGCAGCGTAGGAGCTAGCGCGACGGATACGCAGTATTTT,CASSVGASATDTQYF
many,.,TRBJ2-3,TRBV5-4,TGTGCCAGCAGCTTGACTAGGAAGGGAGATACGCAGTATTTT,CASSLTRKGDTQYF
many,TRBD1,TRBJ2-7,TRBV30,TGTGCCTCGAGTGCAGGACAGGCCTACGAGCAGTACTTC,CASSAGQAYEQYF
many,.,TRBJ2-5,TRBV11-3,TGTGCCAGCCAGGGCCCAGGGGAGGAGACCCAGTACTTC,CASQGPGEETQYF